This T cell receptor (beta chain) comes out of a study of blood T cell repertoires in COVID-19. At the level of the study: The United States, Italy and Spain supplied acute and convalescent COVID-19 samples.

Enrolled during active infection, Seattle patients were then followed longitudinally. Clones were sequenced by immunoSEQ multiplex PCR, and TCRdb holds only the in-frame ones, with some missing. The sample yields tens of thousands of clones, 60% to 80% seen once. This clone has just a few counts. V was pared by 4 bases and J by 5 bases, with 14 bases between. The CDR3 loop spans 14 amino acids. The V gene's germline CDR1 is GTSNPN and CDR2 SVGIG (reference sequence). This sequence was found in a man in his 70s with COVID-19, enrolled during active disease. The sample comprised peripheral blood. The chain uses TRBV30 and TRBJ1-4; D gene unclear. The CDR3 region is CAWTFSRLNEKLFF. CDR3 DNA sequence: TGTGCCTGGACTTTTTCCCGTCTGAATGAAAAACTGTTTTTT.